Listed below are T cell receptor beta chains from one sample, sequenced in a study of cytomegalovirus exposure and HLA in healthy donors. Assay: immunoSEQ multiplex PCR; the TCRdb copy retains only in-frame clones and omits some. The sample has some 140,000 clones, 75% to 90% seen once. Sequenced material: PBMCs. The receptors shown here come from a woman aged 18-29 years in good health and CMV-seropositive. The CDR3 runs from the conserved cysteine through the conserved F or W. A D gene is named only where the DNA matches it firmly. Only some rows state a clone size, as once, few, many or a class for expanded clones.

size: once; J: TRBJ2-3; D: -; V: TRBV7-2; DNA: TGTGCCAGCAGCTCCCCGGGGGGCCGGGTCACAGATACGCAGTATTTT; CDR3: CASSSPGGRVTDTQYF
size: -; J: TRBJ2-1; D: -; V: TRBV10-1; DNA: TGCGCCAGCAGTTCAGGGCGCCCGAGCTCCTACAATGAGCAGTTCTTC; CDR3: CASSSGRPSSYNEQFF
size: few; J: TRBJ1-5; D: -; V: TRBV7-9; DNA: TGTGCCAGCAGCTCCGGGACTGCGCGTTCGCCCCAGCATTTT; CDR3: CASSSGTARSPQHF
size: -; J: TRBJ2-7; D: TRBD1; V: TRBV2; DNA: TGTGCCAGCAGGACAGGGGCCTACGAGCAGTACTTC; CDR3: CASRTGAYEQYF
size: -; J: TRBJ2-3; D: TRBD1; V: TRBV7-2; DNA: TGTGCCAGCAGCTTAGGATACAGGGGAGCTGACTATACGCAGTATTTT; CDR3: CASSLGYRGADYTQYF
size: -; J: TRBJ2-7; D: TRBD2; V: TRBV11-3; DNA: TGTGCCAGCAGCTTGACTAGCGGGGGCTACGAGCAGTACTTC; CDR3: CASSLTSGGYEQYF
size: -; J: TRBJ2-7; D: -; V: TRBV7-2; DNA: TGTGCCAGCAGCTTAGGCTGGCTAGCTTCCGAGCAGTACTTC; CDR3: CASSLGWLASEQYF
size: -; J: TRBJ2-3; D: TRBD2; V: TRBV7-8; DNA: TGTGCCAGCAGCCTGGAGGGACTAGCGGGGGGGCCAACAGATACGCAGTATTTT; CDR3: CASSLEGLAGGPTDTQYF
size: -; J: TRBJ1-5; D: -; V: TRBV29-1; DNA: TGCAGCGTTGAAGAAGGAGGGCAGCCCCAGCATTTT; CDR3: CSVEEGGQPQHF
size: -; J: TRBJ1-2; D: -; V: TRBV7-6; DNA: TGTGCCAGCAGCTTAGAATCCGGGTCCCTTTATCCCTATGGCTACACCTTC; CDR3: CASSLESGSLYPYGYTF
size: once; J: TRBJ1-3; D: TRBD1; V: TRBV10-3; DNA: TGTGCCAGCAACAGGGGGGTGACTGGAAACACCATATATTTT; CDR3: CASNRGVTGNTIYF
size: -; J: TRBJ1-3; D: -; V: TRBV7-6; DNA: TGTGCCAGCAGCCCCCCAGGGCGGATGTCTGGAAACACCATATATTTT; CDR3: CASSPPGRMSGNTIYF
size: -; J: TRBJ1-2; D: TRBD1; V: TRBV30; DNA: TGTGCCTGGAGCAACACGGGACAGGGGGTCGCCCTCCACCCTCTTAACTATGGCTACACCTTC; CDR3: CAWSNTGQGVALHPLNYGYTF
size: -; J: TRBJ1-4; D: TRBD1; V: TRBV28; DNA: TGTGCCAGCAGCTCCTCCGGGACAGGCTGGGAAAAACTGTTTTTT; CDR3: CASSSSGTGWEKLFF
size: -; J: TRBJ2-5; D: -; V: TRBV13; DNA: TGTGCCAGCAGCTTATTTAGCCGATCGGAAGAGACCCAGTACTTC; CDR3: CASSLFSRSEETQYF
size: -; J: TRBJ2-7; D: TRBD2; V: TRBV6-6; DNA: TGTGCCAGCAGTACGGGAGGCATCGCCTACGAGCAGTACTTC; CDR3: CASSTGGIAYEQYF
size: once; J: TRBJ1-3; D: -; V: TRBV11-2; DNA: TGTGCCAGCAGCTTAGTCGTGAGTGGAAACACCATATATTTT; CDR3: CASSLVVSGNTIYF
size: -; J: TRBJ1-2; D: TRBD1; V: TRBV6-1; DNA: TGTGCCAGCAGTGATAACGACAGGGCCAGGGGCTACACCTTC; CDR3: CASSDNDRARGYTF
size: -; J: TRBJ2-7; D: -; V: TRBV20-1; DNA: TGCAGTGCTAGACAATCCTACGAGCAGTACTTC; CDR3: CSARQSYEQYF
size: -; J: TRBJ2-7; D: -; V: TRBV5-4; DNA: TGTGCCAGCAGCTTGGAGTACAGGGACGAGCAGTACTTC; CDR3: CASSLEYRDEQYF
size: -; J: TRBJ2-3; D: TRBD1; V: TRBV29-1; DNA: TGCAGCGTTGAAGATCAAAAGACAGGGGGGGTAGATACGCAGTATTTT; CDR3: CSVEDQKTGGVDTQYF
size: -; J: TRBJ2-2; D: -; V: TRBV19; DNA: TGTGCCAGTAGGCTAGCGCCCGGGGAGCTGTTTTTT; CDR3: CASRLAPGELFF
size: -; J: TRBJ2-3; D: -; V: TRBV19; DNA: TGTGCCAGTAGTCCGAGAAGGATGGCAGGCAGCACAGATACGCAGTATTTT; CDR3: CASSPRRMAGSTDTQYF
size: -; J: TRBJ2-7; D: -; V: TRBV20-1; DNA: TGCAGTGCGCAGAGAGGGGAGCAGTACTTC; CDR3: CSAQRGEQYF
size: -; J: TRBJ2-7; D: TRBD2; V: TRBV9; DNA: TGTGCCAGCAGCGCCCTCGGGCTAGCGGGGGGTTACGAGCAGTACTTC; CDR3: CASSALGLAGGYEQYF
size: -; J: TRBJ2-3; D: -; V: TRBV27; DNA: TGTGCCAGCAGCTGGGGGGGCACAGATACGCAGTATTTT; CDR3: CASSWGGTDTQYF
size: once; J: TRBJ2-7; D: TRBD1; V: TRBV5-1; DNA: TGCGCCAGCAGCTTGGGAGGGACAGGCCATCACTACGAGCAGTACTTC; CDR3: CASSLGGTGHHYEQYF
size: few; J: TRBJ2-1; D: TRBD1; V: TRBV5-6; DNA: TGTGCCAGCAGCTTCGGGGACAGGGCCTACAATGAGCAGTTCTTC; CDR3: CASSFGDRAYNEQFF
size: -; J: TRBJ1-2; D: -; V: TRBV2; DNA: TGTGCCAGCTGCGGGACTCTAGTACCAACGTATGGCTACACCTTC; CDR3: CASCGTLVPTYGYTF
size: -; J: TRBJ1-2; D: -; V: TRBV6-6; DNA: TGTGCCAGCAGTTACTCCCGACACTCTGACTATGGCTACACCTTC; CDR3: CASSYSRHSDYGYTF
size: -; J: TRBJ2-5; D: -; V: TRBV6-5; DNA: TGTGCCAGCAGTTACTCGTTACGGGGGAGCCAAGAGACCCAGTACTTC; CDR3: CASSYSLRGSQETQYF
size: once; J: TRBJ1-2; D: -; V: TRBV11-2; DNA: TGTGCCAGCAGCCGGGGGGCTAACTATGGCTACACCTTC; CDR3: CASSRGANYGYTF
size: -; J: TRBJ1-5; D: -; V: TRBV27; DNA: TGTGCCAGCAGTTTACGGCAGGGAAGCAATCAGCCCCAGCATTTT; CDR3: CASSLRQGSNQPQHF
size: -; J: TRBJ1-4; D: -; V: TRBV10-1; DNA: TGCGCCGGTTTGGCAGGGAATATGTTACTAACTAATGAAAAACTGTTTTTT; CDR3: CAGLAGNMLLTNEKLFF
size: -; J: TRBJ1-3; D: TRBD1; V: TRBV9; DNA: TGTGCCAGCAGCGTAGCCGACGGACAGGGGGCGAGTGGAAACACCATATATTTT; CDR3: CASSVADGQGASGNTIYF
size: -; J: TRBJ2-3; D: -; V: TRBV5-1; DNA: TGCGCCAGCAGCCTCTTCGGGGAAGCTACAGATACGCAGTATTTT; CDR3: CASSLFGEATDTQYF
size: -; J: TRBJ2-7; D: -; V: TRBV28; DNA: TGTGCCAGCAGTCGGACACATTCCTACGAGCAGTACTTC; CDR3: CASSRTHSYEQYF
size: few; J: TRBJ1-6; D: TRBD1; V: TRBV19; DNA: TGTGCCAGTAGTGGGGGGACAGATAATTCACCCCTCCACTTT; CDR3: CASSGGTDNSPLHF
size: -; J: TRBJ2-2; D: TRBD2; V: TRBV28; DNA: TGTGCCAGCAGTTTTGCGGGGGGATTCTGGAACACCGGGGAGCTGTTTTTT; CDR3: CASSFAGGFWNTGELFF
size: -; J: TRBJ2-3; D: -; V: TRBV7-3; DNA: TGTGCCAGCAGCCCCGCAGGGGGCACAGATACGCAGTATTTT; CDR3: CASSPAGGTDTQYF
size: -; J: TRBJ1-2; D: -; V: TRBV18; DNA: TGTGCCAGCTCACCGATGGGCAGGGAAGGCTACACCTTC; CDR3: CASSPMGREGYTF